This is a list of T cell receptor beta chains from one sample in a study of cytomegalovirus exposure and HLA in healthy donors. Repertoires were generated with immunoSEQ multiplex PCR, while TCRdb's copy carries only in-frame clones and drops some. Its clone listing holds approximately 70,000 clones. Sequencing was carried out using PBMCs. All receptors derive from a female donor in good health and CMV-seropositive. Both conserved end residues are part of each CDR3. D genes are given only for firm matches. The size field is filled for only some rows; it gives once, few, many or a size class.

v_call: TRBV29-1
d_call: TRBD2
j_call: TRBJ2-3
clone_size: NA
cdr3_aa: CSSVLVLAESTDTQYF

v_call: TRBV7-2
d_call: TRBD1
j_call: TRBJ2-4
clone_size: NA
cdr3_aa: CASSLGSGRGLAKNIQYF

v_call: TRBV28
d_call: NA
j_call: TRBJ2-7
clone_size: NA
cdr3_aa: CASSSTRDNSYEQYF

v_call: TRBV28
d_call: NA
j_call: TRBJ1-1
clone_size: NA
cdr3_aa: CASSLTGGEAFF

v_call: TRBV18
d_call: NA
j_call: TRBJ1-1
clone_size: NA
cdr3_aa: CASSREGRVNTEAFF

v_call: TRBV7-2
d_call: NA
j_call: TRBJ2-2
clone_size: NA
cdr3_aa: CASSSQGTTGELFF

v_call: TRBV5-1
d_call: NA
j_call: TRBJ2-2
clone_size: NA
cdr3_aa: CASSLAGETGELFF

v_call: TRBV18
d_call: NA
j_call: TRBJ1-5
clone_size: NA
cdr3_aa: CASSPTPDSIGNQPQHF

v_call: TRBV7-9
d_call: NA
j_call: TRBJ1-4
clone_size: NA
cdr3_aa: CASSSTGSGEKLFF

v_call: TRBV18
d_call: NA
j_call: TRBJ2-2
clone_size: NA
cdr3_aa: CASSPATGANTGELFF

v_call: TRBV5-1
d_call: TRBD1
j_call: TRBJ2-1
clone_size: NA
cdr3_aa: CASSSGTGNNEQFF

v_call: TRBV27
d_call: NA
j_call: TRBJ2-1
clone_size: NA
cdr3_aa: CASRLGLRSYNEQFF

v_call: TRBV5-6
d_call: TRBD1
j_call: TRBJ2-5
clone_size: NA
cdr3_aa: CASRGTGVETQYF

v_call: TRBV4-1
d_call: TRBD2
j_call: TRBJ2-5
clone_size: NA
cdr3_aa: CASSQLTRTSGWETQYF

v_call: TRBV6-1
d_call: NA
j_call: TRBJ1-2
clone_size: NA
cdr3_aa: CASSEAPGYGYTF

v_call: TRBV6-5
d_call: TRBD1
j_call: TRBJ2-7
clone_size: NA
cdr3_aa: CASSRMAGGSYEQYF

v_call: TRBV28
d_call: NA
j_call: TRBJ1-4
clone_size: NA
cdr3_aa: CASSSDSNEKLFF

v_call: TRBV7-9
d_call: NA
j_call: TRBJ2-1
clone_size: NA
cdr3_aa: CASSLGTGKQFF

v_call: TRBV18
d_call: NA
j_call: TRBJ2-5
clone_size: NA
cdr3_aa: CASSPPGLLEETQYF

v_call: TRBV4-1
d_call: NA
j_call: TRBJ2-7
clone_size: NA
cdr3_aa: CASSPLGLSYEQYF

v_call: TRBV4-2
d_call: TRBD1
j_call: TRBJ2-7
clone_size: NA
cdr3_aa: CASSQGTGDYEQYF

v_call: TRBV18
d_call: TRBD2
j_call: TRBJ2-3
clone_size: NA
cdr3_aa: CASSPPAGGPAGDTQYF

v_call: TRBV11-2
d_call: NA
j_call: TRBJ2-1
clone_size: NA
cdr3_aa: CASSHGRGWYNEQFF

v_call: TRBV6-1
d_call: TRBD1
j_call: TRBJ2-7
clone_size: NA
cdr3_aa: CASRTGTGHYEQYF

v_call: TRBV18
d_call: TRBD1
j_call: TRBJ1-1
clone_size: NA
cdr3_aa: CASSQGQGIEAFF

v_call: TRBV7-2
d_call: TRBD1
j_call: TRBJ1-2
clone_size: NA
cdr3_aa: CASSQGTGTDYGYTF

v_call: TRBV28
d_call: NA
j_call: TRBJ1-2
clone_size: NA
cdr3_aa: CASSRNRGYTF

v_call: TRBV2
d_call: NA
j_call: TRBJ1-6
clone_size: NA
cdr3_aa: CASSVAGSRQNSPLHF

v_call: TRBV28
d_call: NA
j_call: TRBJ2-7
clone_size: NA
cdr3_aa: CASSLGTLGLSSYEQYF

v_call: TRBV7-2
d_call: TRBD2
j_call: TRBJ2-1
clone_size: medium-sized
cdr3_aa: CASSFLAGYNEQFF

v_call: TRBV5-1
d_call: NA
j_call: TRBJ2-5
clone_size: NA
cdr3_aa: CASSLGIQGQETQYF

v_call: TRBV5-1
d_call: NA
j_call: TRBJ2-2
clone_size: NA
cdr3_aa: CASTDNTRGELFF

v_call: TRBV7-2
d_call: TRBD1
j_call: TRBJ1-1
clone_size: NA
cdr3_aa: CASSGWTGFGNTEAFF

v_call: TRBV6-6
d_call: TRBD1
j_call: TRBJ2-7
clone_size: NA
cdr3_aa: CASSYEGASYEQYF

v_call: TRBV27
d_call: TRBD1
j_call: TRBJ2-7
clone_size: NA
cdr3_aa: CASSGQGVGEQYF

v_call: TRBV6-5
d_call: NA
j_call: TRBJ1-4
clone_size: NA
cdr3_aa: CASSSRVSEKLFF

v_call: TRBV5-1
d_call: NA
j_call: TRBJ2-3
clone_size: NA
cdr3_aa: CASSLSGGWDKQYF

v_call: TRBV29-1
d_call: TRBD2
j_call: TRBJ2-3
clone_size: NA
cdr3_aa: CSTTSGGSTDTQYF

v_call: TRBV27
d_call: TRBD1
j_call: TRBJ1-6
clone_size: NA
cdr3_aa: CASSLIWTGTSPLHF

v_call: TRBV7-8
d_call: NA
j_call: TRBJ1-4
clone_size: NA
cdr3_aa: CASSQRGAGDEKLFF

v_call: TRBV5-6
d_call: NA
j_call: TRBJ1-2
clone_size: NA
cdr3_aa: CASSLAYWGANYGYTF

v_call: TRBV2
d_call: NA
j_call: TRBJ1-4
clone_size: NA
cdr3_aa: CASKEEYAQEKLFF

v_call: TRBV10-3
d_call: NA
j_call: TRBJ1-1
clone_size: NA
cdr3_aa: CAISGSRGLNTEAFF

v_call: TRBV9
d_call: NA
j_call: TRBJ2-7
clone_size: NA
cdr3_aa: CASSVGSSSSYEQYF

v_call: TRBV28
d_call: NA
j_call: TRBJ1-6
clone_size: NA
cdr3_aa: CASRDARGLNSPLHF

v_call: TRBV15
d_call: NA
j_call: TRBJ1-1
clone_size: NA
cdr3_aa: CATSRDGGAMNTEAFF

v_call: TRBV29-1
d_call: NA
j_call: TRBJ1-2
clone_size: NA
cdr3_aa: CSVVREDYGYTF

v_call: TRBV29-1
d_call: TRBD2
j_call: NA
clone_size: NA
cdr3_aa: CSVVGGSKYYEQYF

v_call: TRBV11-3
d_call: TRBD1
j_call: TRBJ2-3
clone_size: NA
cdr3_aa: CASSFPKRRDRNRNTQYF

v_call: TRBV6-1
d_call: TRBD2
j_call: TRBJ2-7
clone_size: NA
cdr3_aa: CATGTSGAYEQYF

v_call: TRBV7-9
d_call: NA
j_call: TRBJ2-7
clone_size: NA
cdr3_aa: CASSLGFRGLTYEQYF

v_call: TRBV5-6
d_call: NA
j_call: TRBJ1-2
clone_size: NA
cdr3_aa: CASSTGDYGYTF

v_call: TRBV7-9
d_call: TRBD2
j_call: TRBJ2-7
clone_size: NA
cdr3_aa: CASSAFEGRGSYEQYF

v_call: TRBV5-1
d_call: TRBD2
j_call: TRBJ2-7
clone_size: NA
cdr3_aa: CASSVEPSGPTGYEQYF

v_call: TRBV13
d_call: TRBD2
j_call: TRBJ2-7
clone_size: NA
cdr3_aa: CASSNSGTSLEQYF